The 10 T cell receptor beta chains below all came from one sample that was sequenced in a study of T cell repertoires in cytomegalovirus infection. These receptors' antigens are unknown. TCRdb fed the reads into MiXCR, producing one record per CDR3 protein. The data hold just under 500,000 distinct CDR3 sequences, with roughly a third observed a single time. Sample: cultured PBMCs, taken from culture after CMV antigen stimulation. These TCRs come from a human donor in good health (CMV status not recorded). Some clones in this sample may be carry-over from other donors' samples.

The chain employs TRBV4-1 and TRBJ1-4, with a weak D call TRBD1 (5 bases). The V and J ends lost 0 bases and 3 bases respectively, with 17 bases between them. CDR3 size: 18 residues. Germline CDR1 and CDR2: MGHRA and YSYEKL. The CDR3 DNA reads TGCGCCAGCAGCCAAGAAAACGACCGAGGGGTAGCTAATGAAAAACTGTTTTTT. Translation: CASSQENDRGVANEKLFF.

The V and J genes are TRBV12-3 or TRBV12-4 and TRBJ1-1; 7 nucleotides line up with TRBD1. Unmatched junction bases numbered 7, after V lost 1 base and J lost 14 bases. This CDR3 has 12 residues. CDR3 nucleotides: TGTGCCAGCAGTTTAGACGGGGCAGGGGGATTCTTT. It specifies CASSLDGAGGFF.

This clonotype was detected many times. The chain joins TRBV7-2 to TRBJ1-3, with 7 bases matching TRBD1. V lost 5 bases to trimming and J lost 6 bases; unmatched junction nucleotides: 7. CDR1 is SGHTA and CDR2 is FQGNSA in the germline V gene. The CDR3 runs 14 residues. CDR3 region: CASSRTGAENTIYF. The DNA of the CDR3 is TGTGCCAGCAGCCGAACAGGGGCTGAAAACACCATATATTTT.

This sequence joins TRBV2 and TRBJ1-1, with unresolved D. The V gene lost 5 bases and the J gene lost 1 base, with 14 bases spanning the gap. This CDR3 comprises 15 residues. The germline V gene encodes CDR1 SNHLY and CDR2 FYNNEI. The CDR3 region has the DNA TGTGCCAGCAGTAAAGGGAAATTCTCGAACACTGAAGCTTTCTTT. Residues: CASSKGKFSNTEAFF.

The rearrangement joins TRBV6-2 or TRBV6-3 to TRBJ2-7; 9 bases align to TRBD2. This CDR3 has 14 residues. Germline CDR1 MNHEY, CDR2 SVGEGT. V trimming: 8 bases; J trimming: 3 bases; junction bases outside the gene matches: 8. CDR3 loop: CASGIAGAVYEQYV. The CDR3 nucleotides read TGTGCCAGCGGGATAGCGGGAGCTGTCTACGAGCAGTACGTC.

The rearrangement joins TRBV7-6 to TRBJ2-1; TRBD2 aligns across 9 bases. The germline CDR1 and CDR2 sequences are SGHVS and FNYEAQ. The CDR3 covers 17 residues. V lost 1 base, J lost 4 bases, and 8 bases stayed unmatched. The CDR3 DNA is TGTGCCAGCAGCTTAGAGGTTAGCGGGAGTCTTTACAATGAGCAGTTCTTC. Its protein is CASSLEVSGSLYNEQFF.

V is TRBV5-1 and J is TRBJ2-5, with TRBD1 as a possible D gene (6 bases). The germline V and J ends were trimmed by 1 base and 5 bases, with 15 bases remaining between them. Germline V CDR1 and CDR2: SGHRS, YFSETQ. CDR3 length: 15 residues. The CDR3 nucleotides read TGCGCCAGCAGCTTGACACAGGGCAGTCCGGAGACCCAGTACTTC. This gives the protein CASSLTQGSPETQYF.

This clonotype occurred a few times. The J gene is TRBJ2-7, the V gene TRBV6-6, with D hard to call. Trimming took 3 bases from V and 4 from J, leaving 16 bases between them. This CDR3 spans 15 amino acids. From germline, CDR1 is MNHNY and CDR2 SVGAGI (reference sequence). The CDR3 here is CASSYSETSVYEQYV. For the CDR3, the DNA is TGTGCCAGCAGTTATTCGGAGACGAGCGTTTACGAGCAGTACGTC.

Points on this clonotype: One end of the junction is discordant with germline, which a read error may explain. The gene calls are TRBV4-1 and TRBJ1-1, with no clear D. The germline V gene encodes CDR1 MGHRA and CDR2 YSYEKL. The CDR3 is 13 residues long. The CDR3 region has the DNA TGTGCCAGCAGCCAAGTAGGGAACACTGAAGCTTTCTTT. Protein: CASSQVGNTEAFF.

The J gene is TRBJ1-1, the V gene TRBV7-2; 7 positions agree with TRBD1. The CDR3 spans 14 residues. V dropped 11 bases and J dropped 3; count of bases not matched to a gene: 12. CDR1 SGHTA and CDR2 FQGNSA come from the germline V gene. CDR3 DNA sequence: TGTGCCGGCATGCTAGGGGGCTGGGACACTGAAGCTTTCTTT. As protein: CAGMLGGWDTEAFF.